What follows is one T cell receptor (beta chain) and its context. Germline V lookup: CDR1 MNHNY, CDR2 SVGAGI (reference sequence). Between the trimmed V and J ends, which lost 5 bases and 4 bases, there was a span of 12 bases. This CDR3 region has 15 residues. The data were taken from a study of shared clonotypes between healthy human individuals. Sequencing was performed with immunoSEQ multiplex PCR; in TCRdb, only in-frame clones are kept and a portion is missing. The sample yields about 330,000 clones, around nine tenths seen once. This receptor was obtained from a man aged 18 to 30 in good health. Material: memory CD8+ T cells sorted from blood. The subset was: CD45RO+ cells pooled with CCR7-negative TemRA cells. The genes are TRBV6-6 and TRBJ1-6; D is possibly TRBD1 (6 bases). CDR3 DNA sequence: TGTGCCAGCAGTACAGGACAGCTATATAATTCACCCCTCCACTTT. Its protein is CASSTGQLYNSPLHF.